What follows is one T cell receptor (beta chain) and its context. Its antigen is as yet unknown. Libraries were prepared by immunoSEQ multiplex PCR; TCRdb keeps only in-frame clonotypes and omits some of them. Altogether some 9,800 clones are present, around 82% being singletons, with the ten largest covering approximately 19%. V was clipped by 1 base and J by 2 bases, with 11 bases between them. CDR1 and CDR2 from the germline V gene are SGHNT and YENEEA. This CDR3 is 15 amino acids long. This entry comes from a study of somatic mutations in cytotoxic T cells in rheumatoid arthritis. Study-level findings and limits: Neither rheumatoid arthritis patients nor age-matched healthy controls had significantly different CD8+ T-cell clonality from the other group.

The specimen was CD8+ T cells sorted from blood. The rearrangement links TRBV11-3 to TRBJ1-2, with D possibly matching TRBD1 (6 bases). This TCR was sampled from a woman between 45 and 60 years old in good health. CDR3 sequence: CASSLGARGNYGYTF. As DNA, the CDR3 is TGTGCCAGCAGCTTAGGCGCCAGGGGCAACTATGGCTACACCTTC. The entire variable domain, with the rest obtained from reference TRBV11-3 and TRBJ1-2, is as follows: EAGVVQSPRYKIIEKKQPVAFWCNPISGHNTLYWYLQNLGQGPELLIRYENEEAVDDSQLPKDRFSAERLKGVDSTLKIQPAELGDSAVYLCASSLGARGNYGYTFGSGTRLTVV.